These 2 T cell receptor beta chains were sequenced from one sample in a study of CD8 T cells in Susac syndrome. The authors reverse transcribed roughly 0.5 to 1 ug RNA with random hexamers. A single record per CDR3 protein comes from TCRdb applying MiXCR to the immunoSEQ multiplex PCR reads. Of 300,000 to 350,000 distinct CDR3 sequences in the sample, about 91% were seen once. The specimen was CD4+ T cells from PBMCs. The receptors were sampled from a human donor with multiple sclerosis.

The chain is built from TRBV7-2 and TRBJ2-7, with 7 bases lining up with TRBD2. Losses at the gene ends were 8 bases for V and 3 bases for J; bases not matched to a gene: 1. The CDR3 length is 11 residues. CDR1 and CDR2 (germline): SGHTA, FQGNSA. CDR3 protein: CASGGGYEQYF. CDR3 sequence (DNA): TGTGCCAGCGGGGGGGGCTACGAGCAGTACTTC.

The sample holds one count of this clonotype. The V and J genes are TRBV30 and TRBJ1-1; no definite D call. Per germline, CDR1 GTSNPN and CDR2 SVGIG (reference sequence). CDR3 length: 13 residues. V was trimmed by 2 bases and J by 1 base, leaving 8 bases between them. CDR3 nucleotides: TGTGCCTGGAGTACGGGCTCGAACACTGAAGCTTTCTTT. Translation gives CAWSTGSNTEAFF.